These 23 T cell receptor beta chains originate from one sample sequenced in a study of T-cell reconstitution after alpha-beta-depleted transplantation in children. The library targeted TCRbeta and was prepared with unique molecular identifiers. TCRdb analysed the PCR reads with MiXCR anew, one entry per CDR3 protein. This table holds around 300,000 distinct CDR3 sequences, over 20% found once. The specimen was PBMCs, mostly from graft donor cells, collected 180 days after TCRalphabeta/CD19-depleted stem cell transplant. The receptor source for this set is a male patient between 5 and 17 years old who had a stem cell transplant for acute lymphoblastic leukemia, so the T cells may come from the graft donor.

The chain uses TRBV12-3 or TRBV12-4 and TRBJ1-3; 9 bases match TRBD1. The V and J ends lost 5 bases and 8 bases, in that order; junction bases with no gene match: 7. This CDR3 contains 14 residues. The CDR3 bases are TGTGCCAGCAGTGTACAGGGGGCCGGGGACACCATATATTTT. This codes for CASSVQGAGDTIYF.

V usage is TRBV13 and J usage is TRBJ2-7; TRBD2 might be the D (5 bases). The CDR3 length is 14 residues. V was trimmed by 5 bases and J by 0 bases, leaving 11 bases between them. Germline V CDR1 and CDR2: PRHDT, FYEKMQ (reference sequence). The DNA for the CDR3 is TGTGCCAGCAGCCGACCCGGGGTCTCCTACGAGCAGTACTTC. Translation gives CASSRPGVSYEQYF.

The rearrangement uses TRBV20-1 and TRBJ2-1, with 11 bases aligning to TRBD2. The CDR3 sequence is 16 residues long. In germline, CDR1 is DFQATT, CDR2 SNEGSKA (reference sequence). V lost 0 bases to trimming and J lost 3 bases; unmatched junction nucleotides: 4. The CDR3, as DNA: TGCAGTGCTAGAGAGGCTAGCGGGAGGCACTACAATGAGCAGTTCTTC. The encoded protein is CSAREASGRHYNEQFF.

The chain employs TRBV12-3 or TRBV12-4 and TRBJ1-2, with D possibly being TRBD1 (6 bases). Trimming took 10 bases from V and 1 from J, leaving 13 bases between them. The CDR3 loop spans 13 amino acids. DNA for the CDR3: TGTGCCACCAAACACAGGGATAACTATGGCTACACCTTC. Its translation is CATKHRDNYGYTF.

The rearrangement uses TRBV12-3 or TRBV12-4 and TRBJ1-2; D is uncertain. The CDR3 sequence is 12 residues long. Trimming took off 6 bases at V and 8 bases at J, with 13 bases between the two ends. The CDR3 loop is CASRRLGGGYTF. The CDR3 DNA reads TGTGCCAGCAGACGTTTGGGAGGGGGCTACACCTTC.

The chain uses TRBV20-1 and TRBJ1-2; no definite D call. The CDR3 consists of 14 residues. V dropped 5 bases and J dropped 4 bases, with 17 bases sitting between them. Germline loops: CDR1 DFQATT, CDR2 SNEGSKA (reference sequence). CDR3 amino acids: CSAPALRHSYGYTF. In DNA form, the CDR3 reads TGCAGTGCTCCAGCCCTGCGTCACAGCTATGGCTACACCTTC.

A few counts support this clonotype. The CDR3 DNA sequence: TGCGCCAGCAGCCAAGGAGGACTAGCGGGAGTACACGAGCAGTACTTC. Protein: CASSQGGLAGVHEQYF. The chain carries TRBV4-1 and TRBJ2-7, with 13 bases aligning to TRBD2. From germline, CDR1 is MGHRA and CDR2 YSYEKL. The CDR3 consists of 16 residues. J lost 5 bases, V lost 1 base, and 5 bases had no gene match.

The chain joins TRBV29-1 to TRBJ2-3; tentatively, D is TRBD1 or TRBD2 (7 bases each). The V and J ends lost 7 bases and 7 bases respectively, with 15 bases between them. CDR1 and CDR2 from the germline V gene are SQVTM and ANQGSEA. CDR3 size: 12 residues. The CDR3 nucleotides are TGCAGCGGACGACAGGGACTAAATACGCAGTATTTT. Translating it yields CSGRQGLNTQYF.

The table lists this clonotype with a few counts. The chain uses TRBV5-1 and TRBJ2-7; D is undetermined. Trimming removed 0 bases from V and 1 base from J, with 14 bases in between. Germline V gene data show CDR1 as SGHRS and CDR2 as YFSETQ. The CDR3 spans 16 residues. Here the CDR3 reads CASSLDGRPSSYEQYF. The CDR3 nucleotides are TGCGCCAGCAGCTTGGATGGCAGGCCAAGTTCCTACGAGCAGTACTTC.

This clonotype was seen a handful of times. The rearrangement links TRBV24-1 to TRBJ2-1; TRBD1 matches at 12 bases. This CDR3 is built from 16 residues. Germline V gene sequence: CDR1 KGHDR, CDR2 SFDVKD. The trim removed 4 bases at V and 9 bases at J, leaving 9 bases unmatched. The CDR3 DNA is TGTGCCACCAGTGAAACGGGACAGGGGGCGCCGGGTGAGCAGTTCTTC. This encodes CATSETGQGAPGEQFF.

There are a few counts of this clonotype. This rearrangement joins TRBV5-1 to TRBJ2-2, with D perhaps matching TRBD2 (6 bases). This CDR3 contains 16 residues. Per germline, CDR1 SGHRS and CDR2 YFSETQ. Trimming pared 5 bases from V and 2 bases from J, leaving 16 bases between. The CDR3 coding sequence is TGCGCCAGCAGAGAGATGGCGGGACCTAACACCGGGGAGCTGTTTTTT. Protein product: CASREMAGPNTGELFF.

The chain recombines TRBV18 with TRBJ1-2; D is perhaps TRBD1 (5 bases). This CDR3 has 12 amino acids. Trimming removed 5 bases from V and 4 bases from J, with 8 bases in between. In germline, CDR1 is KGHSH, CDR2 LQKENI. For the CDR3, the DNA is TGTGCCAGCTCAGCGGACATCTATGGCTACACCTTC. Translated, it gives CASSADIYGYTF.

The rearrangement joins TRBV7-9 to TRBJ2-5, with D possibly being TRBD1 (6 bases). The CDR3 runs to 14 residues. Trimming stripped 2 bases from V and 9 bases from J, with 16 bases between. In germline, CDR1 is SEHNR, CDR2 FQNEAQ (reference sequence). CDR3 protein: CASSLLMIPGAQYF. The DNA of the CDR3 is TGTGCCAGCAGCTTACTTATGATCCCAGGGGCCCAGTACTTC.

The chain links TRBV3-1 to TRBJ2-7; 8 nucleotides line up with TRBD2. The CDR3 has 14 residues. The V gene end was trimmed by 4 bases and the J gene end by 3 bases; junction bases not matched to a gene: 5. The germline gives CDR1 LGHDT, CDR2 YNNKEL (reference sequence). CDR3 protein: CASSPRLAFYEQYF. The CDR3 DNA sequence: TGTGCCAGCAGCCCCCGACTAGCGTTCTACGAGCAGTACTTC.

The CDR3 loop is CASSLGLRDYEQYF. CDR3 nucleotide sequence: TGTGCCAGCAGCTTAGGCCTTAGGGACTACGAGCAGTACTTC. V and J are TRBV11-1 and TRBJ2-7; D not resolved. The CDR3 contains 14 residues. Germline CDR1 and CDR2: SGHAT and FQDESV (reference sequence). Trimming removed 1 base from V and 3 bases from J, with 10 bases in between.

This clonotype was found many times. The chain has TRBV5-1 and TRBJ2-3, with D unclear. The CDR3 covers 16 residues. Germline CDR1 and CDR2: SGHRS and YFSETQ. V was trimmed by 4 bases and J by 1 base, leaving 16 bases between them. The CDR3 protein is CASSLLIRAGTDTQYF. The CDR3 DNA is TGCGCCAGCAGCCTCCTGATTCGGGCGGGCACAGATACGCAGTATTTT. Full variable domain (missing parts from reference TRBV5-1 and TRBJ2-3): KAGVTQTPRYLIKTRGQQVTLSCSPISGHRSVSWYQQTPGQGLQFLFEYFSETQRNKGNFPGRFSGRQFSNSRSEMNVSTLELGDSALYLCASSLLIRAGTDTQYFGPGTRLTVL.

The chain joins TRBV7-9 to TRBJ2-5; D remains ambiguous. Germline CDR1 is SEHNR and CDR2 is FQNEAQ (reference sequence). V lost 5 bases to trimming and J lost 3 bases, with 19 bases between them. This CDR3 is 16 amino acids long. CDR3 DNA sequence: TGTGCCAGCAGCCCCCAAGGCTATAGCCATAAAGAGACCCAGTACTTC. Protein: CASSPQGYSHKETQYF.

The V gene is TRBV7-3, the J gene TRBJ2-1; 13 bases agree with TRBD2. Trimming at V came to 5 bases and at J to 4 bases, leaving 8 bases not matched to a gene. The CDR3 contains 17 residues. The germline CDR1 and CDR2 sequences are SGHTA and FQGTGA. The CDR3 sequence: CASSPGLAGAYYNEQFF. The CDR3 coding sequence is TGTGCCAGCAGCCCCGGACTAGCGGGAGCGTATTACAATGAGCAGTTCTTC. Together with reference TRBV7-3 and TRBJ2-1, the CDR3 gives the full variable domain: GAGVSQTPSNKVTEKGKYVELRCDPISGHTALYWYRQSLGQGPEFLIYFQGTGAADDSGLPNDRFFAVRPEGSVSTLKIQRTERGDSAVYLCASSPGLAGAYYNEQFFGPGTRLTVL.

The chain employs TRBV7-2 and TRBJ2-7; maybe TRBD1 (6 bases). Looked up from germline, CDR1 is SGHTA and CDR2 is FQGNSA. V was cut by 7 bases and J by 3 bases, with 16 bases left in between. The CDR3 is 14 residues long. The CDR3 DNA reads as TGTGCCAGCAACCCCGGGACACCCCTCTACGAGCAGTACTTC. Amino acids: CASNPGTPLYEQYF.

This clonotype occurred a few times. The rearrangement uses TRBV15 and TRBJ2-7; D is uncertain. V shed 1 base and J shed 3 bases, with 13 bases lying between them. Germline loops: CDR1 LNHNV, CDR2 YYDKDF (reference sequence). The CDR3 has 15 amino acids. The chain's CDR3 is CATSRGGRRLYEQYF. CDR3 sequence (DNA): TGTGCCACCAGCAGAGGAGGCAGGAGACTCTACGAGCAGTACTTC.

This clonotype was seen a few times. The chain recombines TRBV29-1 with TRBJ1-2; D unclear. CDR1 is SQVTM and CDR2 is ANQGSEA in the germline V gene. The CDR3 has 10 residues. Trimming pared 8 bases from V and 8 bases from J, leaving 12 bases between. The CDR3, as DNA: TGCAGCCCGCCCAGCCCGGGCTACACCTTC. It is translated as CSPPSPGYTF.

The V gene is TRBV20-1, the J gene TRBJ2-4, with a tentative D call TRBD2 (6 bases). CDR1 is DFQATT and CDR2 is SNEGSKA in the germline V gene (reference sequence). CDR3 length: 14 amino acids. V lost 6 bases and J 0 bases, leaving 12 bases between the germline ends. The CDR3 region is CSADGSGAKNIQYF. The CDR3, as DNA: TGCAGTGCGGACGGGAGTGGAGCCAAAAACATTCAGTACTTC.

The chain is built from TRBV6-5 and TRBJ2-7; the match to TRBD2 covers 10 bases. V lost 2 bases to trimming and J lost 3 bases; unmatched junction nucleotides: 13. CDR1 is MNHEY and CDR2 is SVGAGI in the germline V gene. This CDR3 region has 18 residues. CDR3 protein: CASSYREASGRNYYEQYF. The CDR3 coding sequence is TGTGCCAGCAGTTACCGTGAGGCTAGCGGGAGAAACTACTACGAGCAGTACTTC.